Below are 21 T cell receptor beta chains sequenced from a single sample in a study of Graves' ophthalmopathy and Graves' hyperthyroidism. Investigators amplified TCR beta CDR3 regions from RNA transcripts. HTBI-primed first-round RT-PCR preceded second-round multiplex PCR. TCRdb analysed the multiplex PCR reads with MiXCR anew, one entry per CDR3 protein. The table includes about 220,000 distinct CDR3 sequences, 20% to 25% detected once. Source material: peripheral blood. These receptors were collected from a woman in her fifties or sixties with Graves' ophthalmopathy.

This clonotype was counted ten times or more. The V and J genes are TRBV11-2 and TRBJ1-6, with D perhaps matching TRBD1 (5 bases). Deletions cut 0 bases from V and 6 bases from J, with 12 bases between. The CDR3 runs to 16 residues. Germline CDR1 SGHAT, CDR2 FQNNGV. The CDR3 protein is CASSLEFGGGNSPLHF. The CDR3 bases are TGTGCCAGCAGCTTAGAGTTTGGGGGAGGTAATTCACCCCTCCACTTT.

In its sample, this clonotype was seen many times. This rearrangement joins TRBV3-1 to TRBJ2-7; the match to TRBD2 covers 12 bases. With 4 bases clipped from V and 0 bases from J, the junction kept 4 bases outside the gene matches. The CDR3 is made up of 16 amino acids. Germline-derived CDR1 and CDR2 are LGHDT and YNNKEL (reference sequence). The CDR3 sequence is CASSLWTSGISYEQYF. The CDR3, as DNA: TGTGCCAGCAGCCTCTGGACTAGCGGGATCTCCTACGAGCAGTACTTC.

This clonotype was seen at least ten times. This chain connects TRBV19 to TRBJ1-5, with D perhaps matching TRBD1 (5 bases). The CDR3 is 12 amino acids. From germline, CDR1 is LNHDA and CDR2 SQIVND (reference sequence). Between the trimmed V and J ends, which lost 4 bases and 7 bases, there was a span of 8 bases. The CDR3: CASSTGWQPQHF. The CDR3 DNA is TGTGCCAGTAGTACAGGGTGGCAGCCCCAGCATTTT.

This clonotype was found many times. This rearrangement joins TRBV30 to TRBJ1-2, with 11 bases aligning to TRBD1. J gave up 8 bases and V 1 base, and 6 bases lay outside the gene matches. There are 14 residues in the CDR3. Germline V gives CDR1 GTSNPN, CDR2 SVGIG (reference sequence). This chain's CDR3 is CAWSGTGGAAGYTF. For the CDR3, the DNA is TGTGCCTGGAGTGGGACAGGGGGCGCGGCCGGCTACACCTTC.

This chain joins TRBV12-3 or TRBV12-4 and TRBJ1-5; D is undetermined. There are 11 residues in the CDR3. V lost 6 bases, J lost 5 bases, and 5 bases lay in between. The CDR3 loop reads CASSQDQPQHF. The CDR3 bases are TGTGCCAGCAGCCAAGATCAGCCCCAGCATTTT.

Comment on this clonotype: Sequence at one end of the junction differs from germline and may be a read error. The CDR3 bases are TGCAGTGCTAGAGTGGGTAGGGGGAGGGTAGAGAACTATGGCTACAACTTC. This sequence encodes CSARVGRGRVENYGYNF. V usage is TRBV20-1 and J usage is TRBJ1-2; TRBD1 is a possible D gene (6 bases). This CDR3 region has 17 residues. Germline assignment: CDR1 DFQATT and CDR2 SNEGSKA (reference sequence).

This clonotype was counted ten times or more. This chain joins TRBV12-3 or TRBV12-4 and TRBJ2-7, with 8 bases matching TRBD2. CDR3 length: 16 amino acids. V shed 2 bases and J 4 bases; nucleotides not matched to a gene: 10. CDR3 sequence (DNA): TGTGCCAGCAGTTTATCTAGGGGCGCGGGGGGATACGAGCAGTACTTC. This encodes CASSLSRGAGGYEQYF.

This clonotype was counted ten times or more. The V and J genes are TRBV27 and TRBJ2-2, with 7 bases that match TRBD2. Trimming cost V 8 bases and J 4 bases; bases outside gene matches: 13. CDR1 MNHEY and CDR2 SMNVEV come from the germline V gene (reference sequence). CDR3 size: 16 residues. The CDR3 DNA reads TGTGCCAGCCGGGGAAATAGCGGGTGGGTCACCGGGGAGCTGTTTTTT. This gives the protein CASRGNSGWVTGELFF.

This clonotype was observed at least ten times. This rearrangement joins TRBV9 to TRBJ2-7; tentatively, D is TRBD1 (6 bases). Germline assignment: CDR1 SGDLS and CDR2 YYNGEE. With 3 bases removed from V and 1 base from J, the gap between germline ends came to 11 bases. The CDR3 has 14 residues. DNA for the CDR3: TGTGCCAGCAGCGGGACCAGGGGATCCTACGAGCAGTACTTC. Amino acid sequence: CASSGTRGSYEQYF.

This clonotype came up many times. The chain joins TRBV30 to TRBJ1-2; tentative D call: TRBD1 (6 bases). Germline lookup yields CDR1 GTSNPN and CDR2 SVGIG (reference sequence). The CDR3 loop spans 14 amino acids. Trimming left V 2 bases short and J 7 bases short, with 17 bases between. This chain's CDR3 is CAWSLGRSGAGYTF. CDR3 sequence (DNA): TGTGCCTGGAGTTTAGGAAGATCAGGGGCTGGCTACACCTTC.

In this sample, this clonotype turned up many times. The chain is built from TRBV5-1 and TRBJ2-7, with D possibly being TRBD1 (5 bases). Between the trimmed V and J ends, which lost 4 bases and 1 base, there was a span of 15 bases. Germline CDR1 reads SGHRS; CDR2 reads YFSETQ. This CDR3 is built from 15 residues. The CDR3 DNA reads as TGCGCCAGCAGCCCTCGGCCAGGGCCGTCCTACGAGCAGTACTTC. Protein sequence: CASSPRPGPSYEQYF.

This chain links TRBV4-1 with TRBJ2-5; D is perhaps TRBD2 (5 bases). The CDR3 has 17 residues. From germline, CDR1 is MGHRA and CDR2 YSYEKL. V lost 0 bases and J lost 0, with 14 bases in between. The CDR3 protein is CASSQDEGSAYQETQYF. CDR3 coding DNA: TGCGCCAGCAGCCAAGATGAGGGTAGCGCCTACCAAGAGACCCAGTACTTC.

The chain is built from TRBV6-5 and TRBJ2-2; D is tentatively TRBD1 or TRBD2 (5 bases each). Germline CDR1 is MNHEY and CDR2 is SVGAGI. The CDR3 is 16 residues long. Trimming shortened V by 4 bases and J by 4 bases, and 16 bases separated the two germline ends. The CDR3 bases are TGTGCCAGCAGTTCCCCTAGCAGGGCGGGCACCGGGGAGCTGTTTTTT. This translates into CASSSPSRAGTGELFF.

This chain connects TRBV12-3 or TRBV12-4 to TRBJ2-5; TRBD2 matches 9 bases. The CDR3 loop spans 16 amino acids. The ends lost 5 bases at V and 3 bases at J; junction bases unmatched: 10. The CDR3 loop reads CASSPGASGAEETQYF. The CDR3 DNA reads TGTGCCAGCAGTCCGGGAGCTAGCGGGGCGGAAGAGACCCAGTACTTC.

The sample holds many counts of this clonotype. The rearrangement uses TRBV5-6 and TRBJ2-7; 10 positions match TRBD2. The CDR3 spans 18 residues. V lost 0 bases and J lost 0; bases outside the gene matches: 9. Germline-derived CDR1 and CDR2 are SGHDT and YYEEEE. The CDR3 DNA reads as TGTGCCAGCAGCTTGGGGCTAGCGGGAGACCCAAGCTCCTACGAGCAGTACTTC. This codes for CASSLGLAGDPSSYEQYF.

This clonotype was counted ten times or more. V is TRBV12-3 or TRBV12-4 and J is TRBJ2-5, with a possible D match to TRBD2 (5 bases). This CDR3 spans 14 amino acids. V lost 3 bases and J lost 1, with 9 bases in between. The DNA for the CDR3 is TGTGCCAGCAGTTTCTCTAGCCCCCAAGAGACCCAGTACTTC. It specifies CASSFSSPQETQYF.

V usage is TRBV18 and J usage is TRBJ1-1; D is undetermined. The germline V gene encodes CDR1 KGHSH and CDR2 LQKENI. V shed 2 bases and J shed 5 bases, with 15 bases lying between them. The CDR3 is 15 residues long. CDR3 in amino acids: CASSPVPSGGTEAFF. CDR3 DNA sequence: TGTGCCAGCTCACCAGTTCCGTCTGGAGGGACTGAAGCTTTCTTT.

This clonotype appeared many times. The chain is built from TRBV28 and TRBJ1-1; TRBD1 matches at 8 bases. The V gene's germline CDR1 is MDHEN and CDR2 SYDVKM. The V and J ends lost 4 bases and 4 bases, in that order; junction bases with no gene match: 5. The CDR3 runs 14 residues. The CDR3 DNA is TGTGCCAGCAGTTGGGGCAGGGGGCTCACTGAAGCTTTCTTT. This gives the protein CASSWGRGLTEAFF.

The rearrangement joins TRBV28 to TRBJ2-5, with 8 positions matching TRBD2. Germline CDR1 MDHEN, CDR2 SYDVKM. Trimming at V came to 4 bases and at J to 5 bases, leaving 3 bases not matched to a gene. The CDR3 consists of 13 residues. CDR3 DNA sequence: TGTGCCAGCAGTTACGCTAGCGGGGAGACCCAGTACTTC. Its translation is CASSYASGETQYF.

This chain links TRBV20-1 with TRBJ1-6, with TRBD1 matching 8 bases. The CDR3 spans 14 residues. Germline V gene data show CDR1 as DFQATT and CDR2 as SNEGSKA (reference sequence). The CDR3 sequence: CGIRTGGRESPLHF. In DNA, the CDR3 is TGCGGGATAAGAACAGGGGGTAGAGAATCACCCCTCCACTTT.

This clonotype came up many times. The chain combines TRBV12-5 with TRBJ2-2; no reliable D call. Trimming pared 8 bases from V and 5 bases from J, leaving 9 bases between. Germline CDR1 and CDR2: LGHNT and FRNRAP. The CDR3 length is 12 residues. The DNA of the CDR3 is TGTGCTAGTCTCAGGCGGACCGGGGAGCTGTTTTTT. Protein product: CASLRRTGELFF.